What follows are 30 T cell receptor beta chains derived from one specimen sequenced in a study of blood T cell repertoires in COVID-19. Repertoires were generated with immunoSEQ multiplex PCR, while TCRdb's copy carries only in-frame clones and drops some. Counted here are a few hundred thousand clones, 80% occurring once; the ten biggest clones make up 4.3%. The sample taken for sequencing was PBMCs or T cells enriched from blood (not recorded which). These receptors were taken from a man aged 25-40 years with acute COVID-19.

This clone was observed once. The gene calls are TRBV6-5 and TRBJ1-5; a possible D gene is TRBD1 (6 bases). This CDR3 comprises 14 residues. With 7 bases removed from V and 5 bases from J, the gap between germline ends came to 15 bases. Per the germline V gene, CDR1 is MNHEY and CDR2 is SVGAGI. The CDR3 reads CASTRGEGDQPQHF. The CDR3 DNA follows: TGTGCCAGCACTCGGGGTGAGGGGGATCAGCCCCAGCATTTT.

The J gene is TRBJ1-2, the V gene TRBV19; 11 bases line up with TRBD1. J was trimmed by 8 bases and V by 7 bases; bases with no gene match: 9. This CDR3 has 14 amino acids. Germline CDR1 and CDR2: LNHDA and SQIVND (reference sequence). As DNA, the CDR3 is TGTGCCAGTATTAGGACAGGGGGCGGAGGAGGCTACACCTTC. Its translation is CASIRTGGGGGYTF.

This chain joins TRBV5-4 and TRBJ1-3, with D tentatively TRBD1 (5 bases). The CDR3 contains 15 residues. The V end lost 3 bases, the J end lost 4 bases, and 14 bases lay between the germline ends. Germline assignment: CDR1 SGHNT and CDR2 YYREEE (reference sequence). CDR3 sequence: CASSSPTGGGNTIYF. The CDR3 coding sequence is TGTGCCAGCAGCTCGCCCACAGGAGGGGGAAACACCATATATTTT.

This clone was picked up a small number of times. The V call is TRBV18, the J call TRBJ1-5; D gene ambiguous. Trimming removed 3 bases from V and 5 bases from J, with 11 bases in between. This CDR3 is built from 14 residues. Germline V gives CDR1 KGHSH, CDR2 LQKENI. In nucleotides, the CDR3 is TGTGCCAGCTCACCGGGGAGGGCCCATCAGCCCCAGCATTTT. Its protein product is CASSPGRAHQPQHF.

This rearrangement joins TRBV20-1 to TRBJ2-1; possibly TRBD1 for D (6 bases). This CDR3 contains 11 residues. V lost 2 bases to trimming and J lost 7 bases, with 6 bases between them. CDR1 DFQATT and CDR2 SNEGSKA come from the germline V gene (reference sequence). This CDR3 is CSARRGNEQFF. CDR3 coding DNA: TGCAGTGCTAGAAGGGGGAATGAGCAGTTCTTC.

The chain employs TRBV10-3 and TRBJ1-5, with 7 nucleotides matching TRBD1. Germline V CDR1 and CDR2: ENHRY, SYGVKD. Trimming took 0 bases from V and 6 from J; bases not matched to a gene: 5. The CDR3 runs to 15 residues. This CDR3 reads CAISESGTEGQPQHF. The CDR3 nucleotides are TGTGCCATCAGTGAGTCCGGGACAGAGGGTCAGCCCCAGCATTTT.

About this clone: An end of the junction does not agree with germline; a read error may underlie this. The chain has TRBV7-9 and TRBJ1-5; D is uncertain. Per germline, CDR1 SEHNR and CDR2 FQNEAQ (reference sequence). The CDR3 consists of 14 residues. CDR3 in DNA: TGTGCCAGCAGTTTAGGGTGGGGAGAGGGGCCCCAGCATTTT. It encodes CASSLGWGEGPQHF.

CDR3: CASSLAGGNTGELFF. CDR3 DNA: TGTGCCAGCAGCTTAGCGGGGGGGAACACCGGGGAGCTGTTTTTT. This chain joins TRBV12-1 and TRBJ2-2; the tabulated D call, TRBD2, remains unverified against the DNA. TRBV12-1 is reported as a pseudogene. The CDR3 spans 15 residues.

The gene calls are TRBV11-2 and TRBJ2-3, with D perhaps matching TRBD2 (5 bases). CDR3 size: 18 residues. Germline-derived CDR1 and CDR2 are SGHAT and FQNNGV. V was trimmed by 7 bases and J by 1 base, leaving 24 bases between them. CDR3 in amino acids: CASNRRGVALVGTDTQYF. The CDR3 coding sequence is TGTGCCAGCAACCGCAGAGGAGTTGCACTAGTAGGCACAGATACGCAGTATTTT.

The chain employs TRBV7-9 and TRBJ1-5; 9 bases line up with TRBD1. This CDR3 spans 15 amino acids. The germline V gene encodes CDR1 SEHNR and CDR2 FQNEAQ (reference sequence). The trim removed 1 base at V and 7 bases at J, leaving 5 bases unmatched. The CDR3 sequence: CASSLGGTGRQPQHF. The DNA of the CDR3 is TGTGCCAGCAGCTTAGGTGGGACAGGGAGACAGCCCCAGCATTTT.

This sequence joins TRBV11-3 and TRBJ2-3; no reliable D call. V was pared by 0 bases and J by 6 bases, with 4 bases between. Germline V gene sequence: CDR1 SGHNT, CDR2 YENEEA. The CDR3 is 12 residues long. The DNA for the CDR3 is TGTGCCAGCAGCTTAGACGCGGATACGCAGTATTTT. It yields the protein CASSLDADTQYF.

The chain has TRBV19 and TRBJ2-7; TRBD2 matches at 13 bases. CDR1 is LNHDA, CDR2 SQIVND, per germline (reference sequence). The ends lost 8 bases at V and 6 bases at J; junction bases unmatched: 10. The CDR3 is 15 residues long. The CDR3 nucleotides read TGTGCCAGTGTTGACCGGACTAGCGGGGGAGGCGAGCAGTACTTC. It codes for CASVDRTSGGGEQYF.

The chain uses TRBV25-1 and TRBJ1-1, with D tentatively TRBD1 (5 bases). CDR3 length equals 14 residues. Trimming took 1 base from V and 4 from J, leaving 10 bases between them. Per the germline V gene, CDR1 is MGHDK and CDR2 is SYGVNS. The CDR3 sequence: CASSEFQQGTEAFF. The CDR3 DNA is TGTGCCAGCAGTGAATTCCAGCAGGGCACTGAAGCTTTCTTT.

Here the CDR3 DNA reads TGTGCCAGCAGCCTCCGGACTAGCGGGGGGGGCCACAGCACAGATACGCAGTATTTT. As protein: CASSLRTSGGGHSTDTQYF. The chain employs TRBV5-4 and TRBJ2-3; 15 positions agree with TRBD2. The CDR3 loop spans 19 amino acids. V was pared by 4 bases and J by 0 bases, with 9 bases of the junction left unmatched. The germline V gene encodes CDR1 SGHNT and CDR2 YYREEE (reference sequence). Supplemented by reference TRBV5-4 and TRBJ2-3, the full variable domain reads ETGVTQSPTHLIKTRGQQVTLRCSSQSGHNTVSWYQQALGQGPQFIFQYYREEENGRGNFPPRFSGLQFPNYSSELNVNALELDDSALYLCASSLRTSGGGHSTDTQYFGPGTRLTVL.

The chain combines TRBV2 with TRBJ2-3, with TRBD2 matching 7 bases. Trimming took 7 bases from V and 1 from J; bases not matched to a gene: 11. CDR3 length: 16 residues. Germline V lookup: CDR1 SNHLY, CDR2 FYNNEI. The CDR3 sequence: CASIPIGAGGTDTQYF. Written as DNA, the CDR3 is TGTGCCAGCATACCTATAGGTGCGGGAGGCACAGATACGCAGTATTTT.

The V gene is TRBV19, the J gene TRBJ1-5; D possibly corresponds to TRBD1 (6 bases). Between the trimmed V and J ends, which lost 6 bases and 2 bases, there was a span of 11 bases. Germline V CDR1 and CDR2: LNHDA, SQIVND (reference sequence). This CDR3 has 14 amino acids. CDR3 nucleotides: TGTGCCAGTAGGGGGGCGACAGGCAATCAGCCCCAGCATTTT. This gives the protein CASRGATGNQPQHF. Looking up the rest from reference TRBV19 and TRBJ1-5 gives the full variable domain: DGGITQSPKYLFRKEGQNVTLSCEQNLNHDAMYWYRQDPGQGLRLIYYSQIVNDFQKGDIAEGYSVSREKKESFPLTVTSAQKNPTAFYLCASRGATGNQPQHFGDGTRLSIL.

The CDR3 sequence: CATSEEDSLQSSGNTIYF. As DNA, the CDR3 is TGTGCCACCAGCGAAGAGGACAGCCTCCAAAGCTCTGGAAACACCATATATTTT. The chain employs TRBV15 and TRBJ1-3, with D perhaps matching TRBD1 (6 bases). V was clipped by 5 bases and J by 0 bases, with 20 bases between them. This CDR3 has 18 residues. Germline V gene lookup returns CDR1 LNHNV and CDR2 YYDKDF (reference sequence).

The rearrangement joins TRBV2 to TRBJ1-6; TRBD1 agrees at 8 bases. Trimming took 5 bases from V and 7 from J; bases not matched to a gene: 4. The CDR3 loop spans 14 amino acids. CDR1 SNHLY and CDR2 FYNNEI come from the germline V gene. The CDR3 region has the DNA TGTGCCAGCAGTTTTGACAGGGGAAATTCACCCCTCCACTTT. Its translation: CASSFDRGNSPLHF.

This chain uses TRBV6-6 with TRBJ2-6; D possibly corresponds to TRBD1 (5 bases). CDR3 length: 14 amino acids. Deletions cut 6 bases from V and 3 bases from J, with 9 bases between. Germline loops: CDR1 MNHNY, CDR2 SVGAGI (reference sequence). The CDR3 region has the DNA TGTGCCAGCAGCGACAGTGGTGGGGCCAACGTCCTGACTTTC. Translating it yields CASSDSGGANVLTF.

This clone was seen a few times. The CDR3: CASSLATTGGRAFF. CDR3 sequence (DNA): TGTGCCAGCTCACTCGCAACTACAGGGGGCAGGGCTTTCTTT. This chain joins TRBV18 and TRBJ1-1, with 9 bases identical to TRBD1. The V and J ends lost 4 bases and 11 bases, in that order; junction bases with no gene match: 11. This CDR3 has 14 amino acids. Germline CDR1 reads KGHSH; CDR2 reads LQKENI.

Here the CDR3 reads CASSLAVATYEQYF. DNA for the CDR3: TGTGCCAGCAGCTTAGCGGTTGCTACCTACGAGCAGTACTTC. V is TRBV11-2 and J is TRBJ2-7; D is uncertain. Germline CDR1 SGHAT, CDR2 FQNNGV. This CDR3 contains 14 residues. V was pared by 1 base and J by 2 bases, with 9 bases between.

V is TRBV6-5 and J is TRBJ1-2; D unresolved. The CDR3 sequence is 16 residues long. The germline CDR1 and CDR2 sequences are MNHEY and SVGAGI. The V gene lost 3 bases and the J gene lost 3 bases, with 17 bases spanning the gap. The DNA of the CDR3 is TGTGCCAGCAGTTATTCCCGGAGGAATTATGACTATGGCTACACCTTC. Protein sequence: CASSYSRRNYDYGYTF.

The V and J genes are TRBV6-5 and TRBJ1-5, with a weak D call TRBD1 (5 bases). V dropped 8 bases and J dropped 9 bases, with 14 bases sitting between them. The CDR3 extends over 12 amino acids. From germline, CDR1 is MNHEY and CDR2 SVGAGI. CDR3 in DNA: TGTGCCAGCCACGAGGTGGGGGGGCCCCAGCATTTT. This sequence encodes CASHEVGGPQHF.

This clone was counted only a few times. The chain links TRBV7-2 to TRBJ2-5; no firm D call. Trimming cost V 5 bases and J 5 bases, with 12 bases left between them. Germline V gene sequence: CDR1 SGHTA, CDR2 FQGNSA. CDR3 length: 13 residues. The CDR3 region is CASSVASYETQYF. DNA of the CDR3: TGTGCCAGCAGCGTCGCAAGCTACGAGACCCAGTACTTC.

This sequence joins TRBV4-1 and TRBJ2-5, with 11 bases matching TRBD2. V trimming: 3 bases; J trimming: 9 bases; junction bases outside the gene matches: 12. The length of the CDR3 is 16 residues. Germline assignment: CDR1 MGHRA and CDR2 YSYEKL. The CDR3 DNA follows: TGCGCCAGCAGCCAGCCGACTAGCGGGGCCACCGGGGCCCAGTACTTC. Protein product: CASSQPTSGATGAQYF.

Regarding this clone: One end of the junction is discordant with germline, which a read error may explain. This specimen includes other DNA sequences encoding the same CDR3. In DNA form, the CDR3 reads TGTGCCAGCAGCCAAGAAGGCCCAGGGGTCTTC. Translation: CASSQEGPGVF. The chain uses TRBV3-1 (or the pseudogene TRBV3-2) and TRBJ2-1; D may be TRBD1 (6 bases). This CDR3 has 11 residues. Germline loops: CDR1 LGHDT, CDR2 YNNKEL (reference sequence).

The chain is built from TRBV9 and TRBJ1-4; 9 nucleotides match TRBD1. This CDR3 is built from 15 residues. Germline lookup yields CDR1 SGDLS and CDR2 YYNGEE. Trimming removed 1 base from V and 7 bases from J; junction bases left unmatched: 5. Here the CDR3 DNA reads TGTGCCAGCAGCGTATACAGGGGGCAGGGTGAAAAACTGTTTTTT. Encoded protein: CASSVYRGQGEKLFF.

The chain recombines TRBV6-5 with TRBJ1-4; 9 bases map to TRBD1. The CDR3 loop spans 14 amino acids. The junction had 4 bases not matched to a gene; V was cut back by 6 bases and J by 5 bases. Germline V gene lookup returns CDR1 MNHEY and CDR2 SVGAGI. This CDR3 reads CASSWDRANEKLFF. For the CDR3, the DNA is TGTGCCAGCAGCTGGGACAGGGCAAATGAAAAACTGTTTTTT.

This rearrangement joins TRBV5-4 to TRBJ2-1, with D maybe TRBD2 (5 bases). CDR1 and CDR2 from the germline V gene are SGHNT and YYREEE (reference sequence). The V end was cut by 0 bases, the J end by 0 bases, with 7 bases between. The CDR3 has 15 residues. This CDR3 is CASSLGGNSYNEQFF. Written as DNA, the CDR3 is TGTGCCAGCAGCTTGGGAGGGAACTCCTACAATGAGCAGTTCTTC.

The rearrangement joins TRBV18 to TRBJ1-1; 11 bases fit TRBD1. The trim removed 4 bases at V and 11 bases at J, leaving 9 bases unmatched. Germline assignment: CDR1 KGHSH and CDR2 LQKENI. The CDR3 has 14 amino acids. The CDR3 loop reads CASSLKGQGARAFF. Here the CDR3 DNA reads TGTGCCAGCTCACTAAAAGGACAGGGGGCGAGGGCTTTCTTT.